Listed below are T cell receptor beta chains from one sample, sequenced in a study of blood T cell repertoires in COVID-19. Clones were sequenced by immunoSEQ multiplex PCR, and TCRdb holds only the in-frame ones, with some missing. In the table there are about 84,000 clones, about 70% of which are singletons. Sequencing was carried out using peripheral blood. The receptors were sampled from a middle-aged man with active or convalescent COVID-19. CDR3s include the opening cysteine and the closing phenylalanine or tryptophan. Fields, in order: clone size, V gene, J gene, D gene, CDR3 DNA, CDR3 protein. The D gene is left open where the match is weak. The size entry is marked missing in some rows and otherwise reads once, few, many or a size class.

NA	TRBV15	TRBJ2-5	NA	TGTGCCACCAGTAGAAGAGGACGGGGGGAGACCCAGTACTTC	CATSRRGRGETQYF
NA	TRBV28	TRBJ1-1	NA	TGTGCCAGCACCCCCCCGGTCGGGGGGGAGGGCACTGAAGCTTTCTTT	CASTPPVGGEGTEAFF
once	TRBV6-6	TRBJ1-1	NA	TGTGCCAGCAGTCTCTCGGGACATAACACTGAAGCTTTCTTT	CASSLSGHNTEAFF
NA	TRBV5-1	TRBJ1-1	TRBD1	TGCGCCAGCAGCTTTCAACAGGGGGCGAACACTGAAGCTTTCTTT	CASSFQQGANTEAFF
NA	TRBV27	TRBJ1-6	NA	TGTGCCACCAGCAATTTGCGTAATTCACCCCTCCACTTT	CATSNLRNSPLHF
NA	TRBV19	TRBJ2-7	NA	TGTGCCAGTAGTATAGTCGGGTTGGGCTACGAGCAGTACTTC	CASSIVGLGYEQYF
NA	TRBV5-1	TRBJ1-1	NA	TGCGCCAGCAGCTTGATCCAGGCCACGAACACTGAAGCTTTCTTT	CASSLIQATNTEAFF
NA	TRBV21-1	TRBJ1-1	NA	TGTGCCAGCAGCAGCTTGCGGGACGAGGACACTGAAGCTTTCTTT	CASSSLRDEDTEAFF
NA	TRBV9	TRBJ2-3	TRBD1	TGTGCCAGCAGCCCTTATCGGGGACAGGGCCCAGATACGCAGTATTTT	CASSPYRGQGPDTQYF
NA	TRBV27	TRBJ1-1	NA	TGTGCCAGCAGCTTTAACAGGGATGGGAACACTGAAGCTTTCTTT	CASSFNRDGNTEAFF
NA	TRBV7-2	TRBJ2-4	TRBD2	TGTGCCAGCAGCCCTCCTAGGGGCCCGGGGGGGACCAAAAACATTCAGTACTTC	CASSPPRGPGGTKNIQYF
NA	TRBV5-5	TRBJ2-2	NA	TGTGCCAGCAGTCCCGGGACAACCACCGGGGAGCTGTTTTTT	CASSPGTTTGELFF
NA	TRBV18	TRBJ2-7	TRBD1	TGTGCCAGCTCAACGGACAGGGGTCAGGACGAGCAGTACTTC	CASSTDRGQDEQYF
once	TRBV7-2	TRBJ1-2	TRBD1	TGTGCCAGCAGCGAGGGACAGATCAACTATGGCTACACCTTC	CASSEGQINYGYTF
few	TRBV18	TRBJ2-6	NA	TGTGCCAGCTCACACGGGAGCTCTGGGGCCAACGTCCTGACTTTC	CASSHGSSGANVLTF
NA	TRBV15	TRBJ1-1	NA	TGTGCCACCAGCAGGCCAACAGACCTGAACACTGAAGCTTTCTTT	CATSRPTDLNTEAFF
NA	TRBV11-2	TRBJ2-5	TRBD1	TGTGCCAGCAGCTTAAATCCTAGACAGGGCCAAGAGACCCAGTACTTC	CASSLNPRQGQETQYF
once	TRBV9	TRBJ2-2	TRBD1	TGTGCCAGCACGACAGGGGAATATAACACCGGGGAGCTGTTTTTT	CASTTGEYNTGELFF
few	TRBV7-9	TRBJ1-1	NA	TGTGCCAGCAGCGCACACACAAACACTGAAGCTTTCTTT	CASSAHTNTEAFF
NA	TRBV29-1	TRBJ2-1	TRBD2	TGCAGCGTGAGGGGACTAGCGGGGTCCTACAATGAGCAGTTCTTC	CSVRGLAGSYNEQFF
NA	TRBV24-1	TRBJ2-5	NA	TGTGCCACCAGTGATTCGGGAACCCAAGAGACCCAGTACTTC	CATSDSGTQETQYF
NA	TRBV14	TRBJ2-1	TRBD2	TGTGCCAGCAGCCAAGATTGGCGGACTAGCGGGGGGCTACTGTACGGTGAGCAGTTCTTC	CASSQDWRTSGGLLYGEQFF
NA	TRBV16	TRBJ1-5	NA	TGTGCCAGCAGCCAATCGAGAGACAGTCGTAGCAATCAGCCCCAGCATTTT	CASSQSRDSRSNQPQHF
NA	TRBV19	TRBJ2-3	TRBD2	TGTGCCAGTAGTGTGATGGGGGGGAGTTCAGATACGCAGTATTTT	CASSVMGGSSDTQYF
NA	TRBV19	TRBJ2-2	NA	TGTGCCAGTAGTCCCGGAACAGGGCCCTACACCGGGGAGCTGTTTTTT	CASSPGTGPYTGELFF
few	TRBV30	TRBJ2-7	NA	TGTGCCTGGAGTGGACCTACGGGCGAGCAGTACTTC	CAWSGPTGEQYF
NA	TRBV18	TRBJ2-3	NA	TGTGCCAGCTCACCTCCGAGCACAGATACGCAGTATTTT	CASSPPSTDTQYF
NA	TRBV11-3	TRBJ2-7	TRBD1	TGTGCCAGCAGCTTACGACAGGGTTTCACCTACGAGCAGTACTTC	CASSLRQGFTYEQYF
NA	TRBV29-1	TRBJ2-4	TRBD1	TGCAGCGTTGAACAGGGGGCAAAGGACAAAAACATTCAGTACTTC	CSVEQGAKDKNIQYF
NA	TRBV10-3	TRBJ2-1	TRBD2	TGTGCCATCAGGGGGGGACTAGCCGCCGATGAGCAGTTCTTC	CAIRGGLAADEQFF
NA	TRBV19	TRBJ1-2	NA	TGTGCCAGTAGTATAGATAGCGGCCGCGGGGGCTACACCTTC	CASSIDSGRGGYTF
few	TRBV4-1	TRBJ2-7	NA	TGCGCCAGCAGCCAAGAGGCAGGGGAATTGAACTACGAGCAGTACTTC	CASSQEAGELNYEQYF
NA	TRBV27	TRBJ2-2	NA	TGTGCCAGCAGTTTGTACCGTCTTGGGACAGCGGGCGCGAACACCGGGGAGCTGTTTTTT	CASSLYRLGTAGANTGELFF
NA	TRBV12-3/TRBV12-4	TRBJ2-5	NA	TGTGCCAGCACTGTGTACCAAGAGACCCAGTACTTC	CASTVYQETQYF
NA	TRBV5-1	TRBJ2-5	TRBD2	TGCGCCAGCAGCCCGAGCGGGGGGACACAAGAGACCCAGTACTTC	CASSPSGGTQETQYF
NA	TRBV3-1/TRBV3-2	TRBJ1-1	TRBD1	TGTGCCAGCAGCCGACCCCAGGGGGCGCGGACTGAAGCTTTCTTT	CASSRPQGARTEAFF
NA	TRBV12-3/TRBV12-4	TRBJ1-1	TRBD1	TGTGCCAGCTCCAATAGCCAGGGGGCCGAAGCTTTCTTT	CASSNSQGAEAFF
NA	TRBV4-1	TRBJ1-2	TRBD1	TGCGCCAGCAGCCTCCGACAGGGCGATAACTATGGCTACACCTTC	CASSLRQGDNYGYTF
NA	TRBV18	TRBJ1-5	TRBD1	TGTGCCAGCTCACCGACCGGGACAGGTCTCAATCAGCCCCAGCATTTT	CASSPTGTGLNQPQHF
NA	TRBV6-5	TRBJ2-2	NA	TGTGCCAGCAGGAAGGGGGCCGGGGAGCTGTTTTTT	CASRKGAGELFF
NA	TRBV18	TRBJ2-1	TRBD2	TGTGCCAGCTCACGCCCCCGGGACTACATCAATGAGCAGTTCTTC	CASSRPRDYINEQFF
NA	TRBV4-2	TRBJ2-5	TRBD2	TGTGCCAGCAGCCAAGAGCGGGGGGGCCAAGAGACCCAGTACTTC	CASSQERGGQETQYF
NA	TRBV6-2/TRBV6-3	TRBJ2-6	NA	TGTGCCAGCAGTACAGGGCAGGGGTTCTCTGGGGCCAACGTCCTGACTTTC	CASSTGQGFSGANVLTF
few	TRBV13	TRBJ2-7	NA	TGTGCCAGCAGCTTATCGGTTACCTACGAGCAGTACTTC	CASSLSVTYEQYF
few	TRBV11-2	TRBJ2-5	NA	TGTGCCAGCAGCTTGCAGGGGCCCCAAGAGACCCAGTACTTC	CASSLQGPQETQYF
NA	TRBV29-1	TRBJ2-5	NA	TGCAGCGTTGAAGTTAGACTCGGGGTACAAGAGACCCAGTACTTC	CSVEVRLGVQETQYF
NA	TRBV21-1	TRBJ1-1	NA	TGTGCCAGCAGCTACAACGGGACAGGGTTATTTCATGGGACTGAAGCTTTCTTT	CASSYNGTGLFHGTEAFF
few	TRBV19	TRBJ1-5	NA	TGTGCCAGTAGTATAGAGTCCGATCAGCCCCAGCATTTT	CASSIESDQPQHF
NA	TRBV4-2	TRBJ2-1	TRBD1	TGTGCCAGCAGCCTTGGACAGGGGAGGAATGAGCAGTTCTTC	CASSLGQGRNEQFF
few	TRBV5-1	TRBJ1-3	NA	TGCGCCAGCAGCTCGGACTCCATCGGAAACACCATATATTTT	CASSSDSIGNTIYF
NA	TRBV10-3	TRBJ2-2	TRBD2	TGTGCCATCCTTCGGGGGGGCCGCACCGGGGAGCTGTTTTTT	CAILRGGRTGELFF
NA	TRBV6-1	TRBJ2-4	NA	TGTGCCAGCAGTGAAACAGGGAAGAACATTCAGTACTTC	CASSETGKNIQYF
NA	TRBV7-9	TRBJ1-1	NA	TGTGCCAGCAGCCCACAGGGGAACACTGAAGCTTTCTTT	CASSPQGNTEAFF
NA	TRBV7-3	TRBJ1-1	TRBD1	TGTGCCAGCAGCTTAATGGGACAGATGAACACTGAAGCTTTCTTT	CASSLMGQMNTEAFF
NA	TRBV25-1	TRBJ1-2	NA	TGTGCCAGCAGTAATCAGGGAGGCTATGGCTACACCTTC	CASSNQGGYGYTF